This T cell receptor (beta chain) emerged from a study of cytomegalovirus exposure and HLA in healthy donors. Trimming took off 0 bases at V and 5 bases at J, with 8 bases between the two ends. The germline V gene encodes CDR1 SGHRS and CDR2 YFSETQ. CDR3 length equals 13 residues. Vbeta (60) and Jbeta (13) primers were used in the PCR. TCRdb's table, derived via immunoSEQ multiplex PCR, lists solely in-frame clones and lacks some. Of about 220,000 clones detected, less than 85% appear once; the ten largest clones hold 0.55% to 0.75%. This TCR came from a man between 18 and 35 years old in good health and CMV-seronegative. Sequenced material: PBMCs. This chain uses TRBV5-1 with TRBJ1-2; no reliable D call. CDR3 bases: TGCGCCAGCAGCTTGGAGAGGGATTATGGCTACACCTTC. This codes for CASSLERDYGYTF.